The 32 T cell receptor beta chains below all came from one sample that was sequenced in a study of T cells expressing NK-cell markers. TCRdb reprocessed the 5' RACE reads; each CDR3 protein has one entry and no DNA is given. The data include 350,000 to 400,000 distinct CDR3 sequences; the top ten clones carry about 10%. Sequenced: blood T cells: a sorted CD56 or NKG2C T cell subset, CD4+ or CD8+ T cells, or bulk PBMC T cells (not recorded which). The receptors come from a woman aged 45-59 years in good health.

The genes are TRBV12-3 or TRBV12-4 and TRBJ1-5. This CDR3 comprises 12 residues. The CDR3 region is CASSLGVGPQHF.

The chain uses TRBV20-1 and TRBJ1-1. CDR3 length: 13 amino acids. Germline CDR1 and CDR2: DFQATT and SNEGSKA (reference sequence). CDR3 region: CSARDPLNTEAFF.

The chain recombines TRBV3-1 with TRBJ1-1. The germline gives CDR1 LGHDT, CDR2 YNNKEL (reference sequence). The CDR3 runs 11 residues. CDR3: CASSQQQEAFF.

This CDR3 reads CASTPVGVNYGYTF. The rearrangement links TRBV12-3 or TRBV12-4 to TRBJ1-2; no DNA is available, so the TRBD1 call from TCRdb remains unchecked. The CDR3 contains 14 residues.

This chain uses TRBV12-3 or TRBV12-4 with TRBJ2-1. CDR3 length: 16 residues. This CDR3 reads CASSLDAGGSYNEQFF.

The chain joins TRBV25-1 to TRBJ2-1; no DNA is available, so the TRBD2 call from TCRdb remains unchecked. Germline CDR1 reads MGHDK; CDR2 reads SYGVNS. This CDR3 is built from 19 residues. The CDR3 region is CASTPAASGRAESYNEQFF.

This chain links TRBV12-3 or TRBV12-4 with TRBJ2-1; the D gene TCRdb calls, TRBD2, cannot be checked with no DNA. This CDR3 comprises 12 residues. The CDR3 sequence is CASRDYKNEQFF.

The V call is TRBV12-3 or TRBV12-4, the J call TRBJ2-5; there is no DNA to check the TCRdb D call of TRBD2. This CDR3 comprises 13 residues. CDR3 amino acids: CASSGRALETQYF.

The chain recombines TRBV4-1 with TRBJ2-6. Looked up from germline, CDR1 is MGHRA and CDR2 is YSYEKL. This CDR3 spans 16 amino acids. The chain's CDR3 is CASSQEPFAGANVLTF.

CDR3 amino acids: CASSLDSRDNEQFF. V and J are TRBV7-6 and TRBJ2-1; TCRdb returns TRBD2, unconfirmable since there is no DNA. CDR1 is SGHVS and CDR2 is FNYEAQ in the germline V gene. The CDR3 sequence is 14 residues long. Full variable domain (missing parts from reference TRBV7-6 and TRBJ2-1): GAGVSQSPRYKVTKRGQDVALRCDPISGHVSLYWYRQALGQGPEFLTYFNYEAQQDKSGLPNDRFSAERPEGSISTLTIQRTEQRDSAMYRCASSLDSRDNEQFFGPGTRLTVL.

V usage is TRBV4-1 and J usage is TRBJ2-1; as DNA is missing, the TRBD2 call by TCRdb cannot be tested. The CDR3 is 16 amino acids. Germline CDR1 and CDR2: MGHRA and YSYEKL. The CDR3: CASSQTSGRGWVEQFF.

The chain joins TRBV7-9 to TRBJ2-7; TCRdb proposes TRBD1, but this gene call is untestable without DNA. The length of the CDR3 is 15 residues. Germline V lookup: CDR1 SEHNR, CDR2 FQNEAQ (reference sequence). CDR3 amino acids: CASSSSTGSGPRQYF.

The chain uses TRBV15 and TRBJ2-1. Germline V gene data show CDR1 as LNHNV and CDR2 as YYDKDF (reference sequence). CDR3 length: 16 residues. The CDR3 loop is CATSDSQDSSYNEQFF.

The chain's CDR3 is CSHRDVNTEAFF. The chain combines TRBV20-1 with TRBJ1-1; the D call from TCRdb, TRBD1, cannot be confirmed without DNA. The CDR3 runs to 12 residues. Germline assignment: CDR1 DFQATT and CDR2 SNEGSKA (reference sequence).

This CDR3 is CATRPRNSPTQYF. The gene calls are TRBV24-1 and TRBJ2-3; without DNA, the TCRdb call of TRBD1 cannot be checked. The CDR3 has 13 residues. From germline, CDR1 is KGHDR and CDR2 SFDVKD.

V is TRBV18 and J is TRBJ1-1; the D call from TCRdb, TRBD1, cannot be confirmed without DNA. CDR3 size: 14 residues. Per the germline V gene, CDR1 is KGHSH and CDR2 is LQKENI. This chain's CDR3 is CASSPGTGYTEAFF.

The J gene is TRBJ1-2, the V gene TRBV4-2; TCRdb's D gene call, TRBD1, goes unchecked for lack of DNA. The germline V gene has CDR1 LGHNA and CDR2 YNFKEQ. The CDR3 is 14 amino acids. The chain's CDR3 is CASSQDRGSYGYTF.

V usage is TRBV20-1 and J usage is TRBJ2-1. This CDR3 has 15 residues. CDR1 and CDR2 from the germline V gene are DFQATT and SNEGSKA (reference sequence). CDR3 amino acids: CSARDQTGNYNEQFF.

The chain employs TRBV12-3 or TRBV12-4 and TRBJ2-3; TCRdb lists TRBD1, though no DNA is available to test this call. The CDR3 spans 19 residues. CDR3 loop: CASSASLWGTGGLADTQYF.

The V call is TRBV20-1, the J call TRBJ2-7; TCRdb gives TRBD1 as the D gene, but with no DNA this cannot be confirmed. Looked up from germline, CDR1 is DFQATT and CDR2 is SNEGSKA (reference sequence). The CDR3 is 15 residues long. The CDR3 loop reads CSARKGGAGTYEQYF.

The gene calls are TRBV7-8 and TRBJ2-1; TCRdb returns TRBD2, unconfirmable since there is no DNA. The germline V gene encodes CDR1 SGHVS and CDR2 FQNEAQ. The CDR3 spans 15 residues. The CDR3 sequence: CASSGPGLAVNEQFF.

Here the CDR3 reads CASSLARLARQETQYF. The rearrangement links TRBV7-8 to TRBJ2-5; TCRdb picks TRBD2, but there is no DNA to check that call. Germline V gene sequence: CDR1 SGHVS, CDR2 FQNEAQ. CDR3 size: 16 residues.

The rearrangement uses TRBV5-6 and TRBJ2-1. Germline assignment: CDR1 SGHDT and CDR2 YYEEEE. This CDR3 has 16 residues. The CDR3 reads CASSLGSFGSYNEQFF.

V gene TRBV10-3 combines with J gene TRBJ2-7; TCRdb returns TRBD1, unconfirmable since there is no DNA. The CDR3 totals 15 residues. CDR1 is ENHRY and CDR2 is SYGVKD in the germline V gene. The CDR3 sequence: CAISHLDNLPYEQYF.

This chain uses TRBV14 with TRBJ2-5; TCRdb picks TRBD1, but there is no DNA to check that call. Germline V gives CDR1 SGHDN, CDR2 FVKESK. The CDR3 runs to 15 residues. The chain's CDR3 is CASSQDYTGQETQYF.

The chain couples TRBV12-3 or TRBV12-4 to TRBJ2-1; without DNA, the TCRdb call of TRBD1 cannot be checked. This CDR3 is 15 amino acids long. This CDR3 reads CASSFDRRDYNEQFF.

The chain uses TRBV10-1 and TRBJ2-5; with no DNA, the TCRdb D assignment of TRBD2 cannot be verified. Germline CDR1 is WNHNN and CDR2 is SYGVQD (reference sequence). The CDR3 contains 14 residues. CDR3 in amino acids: CASSEGGVQETQYF.

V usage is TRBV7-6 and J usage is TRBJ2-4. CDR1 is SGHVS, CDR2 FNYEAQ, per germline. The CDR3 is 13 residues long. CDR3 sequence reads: CASSSDIGDIQYF.

CDR3 residues: CASTEGWNTEAFF. The chain joins TRBV5-1 to TRBJ1-1. The germline CDR1 and CDR2 sequences are SGHRS and YFSETQ. This CDR3 comprises 13 residues.

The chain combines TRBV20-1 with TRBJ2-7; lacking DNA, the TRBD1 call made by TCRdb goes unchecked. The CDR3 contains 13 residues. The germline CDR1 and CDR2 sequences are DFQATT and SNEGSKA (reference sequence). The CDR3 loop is CSATDIISYEQYF.

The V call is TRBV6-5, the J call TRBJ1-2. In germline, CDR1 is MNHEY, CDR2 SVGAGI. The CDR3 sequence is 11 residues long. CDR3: CASSSAEGYTF.

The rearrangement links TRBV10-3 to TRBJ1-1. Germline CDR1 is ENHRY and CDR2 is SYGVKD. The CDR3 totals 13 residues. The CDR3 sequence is CAISKREFDEAFF.